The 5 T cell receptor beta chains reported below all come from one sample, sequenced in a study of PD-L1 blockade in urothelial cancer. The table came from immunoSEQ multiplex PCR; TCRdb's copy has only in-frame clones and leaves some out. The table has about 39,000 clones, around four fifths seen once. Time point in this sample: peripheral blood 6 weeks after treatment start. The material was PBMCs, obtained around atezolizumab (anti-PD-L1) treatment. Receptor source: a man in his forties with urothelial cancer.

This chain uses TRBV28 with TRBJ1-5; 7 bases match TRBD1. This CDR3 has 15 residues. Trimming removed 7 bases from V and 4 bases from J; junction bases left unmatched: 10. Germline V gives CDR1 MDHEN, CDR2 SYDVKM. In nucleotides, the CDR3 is TGTGCCAGCACCGCCGGGACAGCATTTAATCAGCCCCAGCATTTT. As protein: CASTAGTAFNQPQHF.

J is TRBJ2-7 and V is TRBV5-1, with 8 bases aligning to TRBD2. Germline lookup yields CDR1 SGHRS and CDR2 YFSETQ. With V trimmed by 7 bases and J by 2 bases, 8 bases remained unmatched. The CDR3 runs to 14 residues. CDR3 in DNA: TGCGCCAGCGGGCGGGCGGGAGGCGCCTACGAGCAGTACTTC. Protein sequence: CASGRAGGAYEQYF.

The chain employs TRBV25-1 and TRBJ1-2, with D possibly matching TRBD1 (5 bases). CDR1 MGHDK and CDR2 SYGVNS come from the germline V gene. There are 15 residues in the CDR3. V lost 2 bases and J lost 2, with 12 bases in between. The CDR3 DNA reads TGTGCCAGCAGTGAACCAGGGATCTCAAACTATGGCTACACCTTC. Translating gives CASSEPGISNYGYTF.

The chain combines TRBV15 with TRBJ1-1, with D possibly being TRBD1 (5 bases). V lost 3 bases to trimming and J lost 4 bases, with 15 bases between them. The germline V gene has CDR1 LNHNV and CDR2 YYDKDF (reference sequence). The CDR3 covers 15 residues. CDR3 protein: CATSRIIGGGTEAFF. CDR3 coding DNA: TGTGCCACCAGCAGGATCATCGGGGGAGGCACTGAAGCTTTCTTT.

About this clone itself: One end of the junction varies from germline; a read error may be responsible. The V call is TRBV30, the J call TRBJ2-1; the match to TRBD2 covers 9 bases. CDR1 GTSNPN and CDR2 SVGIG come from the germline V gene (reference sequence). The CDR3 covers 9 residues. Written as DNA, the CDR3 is TGTGCCTTGGGGGGACTAGCACTCTTC. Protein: CALGGLALF.